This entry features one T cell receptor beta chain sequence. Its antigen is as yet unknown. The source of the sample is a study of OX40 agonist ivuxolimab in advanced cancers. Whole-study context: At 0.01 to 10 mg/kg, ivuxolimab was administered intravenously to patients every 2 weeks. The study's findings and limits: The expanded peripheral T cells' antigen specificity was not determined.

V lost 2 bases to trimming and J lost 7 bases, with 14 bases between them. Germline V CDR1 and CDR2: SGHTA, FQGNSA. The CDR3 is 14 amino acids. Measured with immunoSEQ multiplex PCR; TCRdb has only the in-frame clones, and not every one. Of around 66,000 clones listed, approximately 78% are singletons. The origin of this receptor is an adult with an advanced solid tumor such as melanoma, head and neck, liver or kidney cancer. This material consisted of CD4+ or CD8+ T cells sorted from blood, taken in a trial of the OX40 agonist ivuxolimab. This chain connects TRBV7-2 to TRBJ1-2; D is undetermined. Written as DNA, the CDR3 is TGTGCCAGCAGCTTATACAGCCAAAAAGGTGGCTACACCTTC. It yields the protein CASSLYSQKGGYTF.